This TCR beta chain was sequenced in a study of post-analysis software for immune sequencing data. Background on the study: The cohort encompassed relapsing-remitting, secondary progressive and progressive-relapsing multiple sclerosis disease courses. Whole-study findings and limits: The five TRBV segments detected at higher frequency in patients than in controls included TRBV5-6, TRBV5-1 and TRBV20-1. A significant reduction in normalized Chao1 diversity was observed in multiple sclerosis patients versus controls. Analysis by F measure revealed that same-batch samples clustered strongly together.

Germline V gene sequence: CDR1 DFQATT, CDR2 SNEGSKA (reference sequence). The CDR3 spans 15 residues. V was shortened by 2 bases and J by 5 bases, with 17 bases between the two germline ends. A remark on this clonotype: Its target is unknown.

Included in the TCR beta cDNA libraries were unique molecular identifiers. Between about 0.85 and 11 million T cells gave rise to some 450,000 cDNA molecules. TCRdb re-analysed the PCR reads in MiXCR, keeping a single row per CDR3 protein. The data contain about 820,000 distinct CDR3 sequences, approximately 53% of them singletons. Sample: blood. The V gene is TRBV20-1, the J gene TRBJ2-3; a possible D gene is TRBD2 (6 bases). The clonotype originates from a girl between 10 and 17 years old with multiple sclerosis. The CDR3 coding sequence is TGCAGTGCTAGATCGCCGGGACTGGGGGGAGATACGCAGTATTTT. It yields the protein CSARSPGLGGDTQYF.